This passage covers 11 T cell receptor beta chains from one sample sequenced in a study of shared clonotypes between healthy human individuals. Here immunoSEQ multiplex PCR was the method, and the copy in TCRdb shows in-frame clones only, minus some. Here the sample spans roughly 650,000 clones, about 96% being singletons. The naive CD8 population came from CD45RO-negative cells selected for CCR7, without terminally differentiated effector memory CD45RA+ cells. Specimen: naive CD8+ T cells sorted from blood. These receptors all come from a woman aged 25-40 years in good health.

This chain uses TRBV7-9 with TRBJ2-7; perhaps TRBD1 as D (5 bases). Trimming stripped 3 bases from V and 9 bases from J, with 9 bases between. CDR3 size: 11 residues. The germline CDR1 and CDR2 sequences are SEHNR and FQNEAQ (reference sequence). CDR3 sequence (DNA): TGTGCCAGCAGCTTGGGTCAGGGGCAGTACTTC. Translating gives CASSLGQGQYF. The variable domain in full, with the rest retrieved from reference TRBV7-9 and TRBJ2-7, is DTGVSQNPRHKITKRGQNVTFRCDPISEHNRLYWYRQTLGQGPEFLTYFQNEAQLEKSRLLSDRFSAERPKGSFSTLEIQRTEQGDSAMYLCASSLGQGQYFGPGTRLTVT.

This chain uses TRBV27 with TRBJ2-5, with 11 bases fitting TRBD2. The junction had 2 bases not matched to a gene; V was cut back by 3 bases and J by 5 bases. Germline V gene data show CDR1 as MNHEY and CDR2 as SMNVEV (reference sequence). The CDR3 has 14 residues. The CDR3 here is CASSLTSGMETQYF. The CDR3 bases are TGTGCCAGCAGTTTGACTAGCGGGATGGAGACCCAGTACTTC.

J is TRBJ1-5 and V is TRBV13, with TRBD1 identical over 7 bases. V trimming: 6 bases; J trimming: 4 bases; junction bases outside the gene matches: 6. Germline CDR1 and CDR2: PRHDT and FYEKMQ (reference sequence). The CDR3 is 14 amino acids. CDR3 in amino acids: CASRAGGGNQPQHF. DNA of the CDR3: TGTGCCAGCAGGGCAGGGGGAGGGAATCAGCCCCAGCATTTT.

The rearrangement joins TRBV19 to TRBJ2-5, with TRBD1 as a possible D gene (5 bases). The germline V and J ends were trimmed by 4 bases and 3 bases, with 12 bases remaining between them. The CDR3 sequence is 14 residues long. Germline-derived CDR1 and CDR2 are LNHDA and SQIVND (reference sequence). The CDR3 DNA is TGTGCCAGTAGTACCGGACACAGAGAAGAGACCCAGTACTTC. This encodes CASSTGHREETQYF. Drawing the rest from reference TRBV19 and TRBJ2-5, the complete variable domain is DGGITQSPKYLFRKEGQNVTLSCEQNLNHDAMYWYRQDPGQGLRLIYYSQIVNDFQKGDIAEGYSVSREKKESFPLTVTSAQKNPTAFYLCASSTGHREETQYFGPGTRLLVL.

This chain joins TRBV9 and TRBJ2-7, with D maybe TRBD1 (6 bases). V lost 0 bases and J lost 2, with 12 bases in between. The CDR3 sequence is 15 residues long. CDR1 and CDR2 (germline): SGDLS, YYNGEE. DNA for the CDR3: TGTGCCAGCAGCGTAGCAGGGGCAAGCGCCTACGAGCAGTACTTC. As protein: CASSVAGASAYEQYF.

V is TRBV5-1 and J is TRBJ2-1; TRBD2 aligns across 14 bases. This CDR3 comprises 18 residues. Trimming at V came to 4 bases and at J to 1 base, leaving 7 bases not matched to a gene. The V gene's germline CDR1 is SGHRS and CDR2 YFSETQ. The CDR3: CASSPGLAGVPSYNEQFF. The CDR3 nucleotides read TGCGCCAGCAGCCCGGGACTAGCGGGAGTCCCGTCCTACAATGAGCAGTTCTTC.

This chain links TRBV15 with TRBJ2-3; D may correspond to TRBD1 or TRBD2 (5 bases each). V lost 0 bases and J 6 bases, leaving 10 bases between the germline ends. Germline values: CDR1 LNHNV, CDR2 YYDKDF (reference sequence). The CDR3 contains 14 residues. As DNA, the CDR3 is TGTGCCACCAGCAGAGAGGGGGTAGAGGATACGCAGTATTTT. Translation: CATSREGVEDTQYF.

This sequence joins TRBV19 and TRBJ2-3; 10 nucleotides line up with TRBD1. The CDR3 extends over 16 amino acids. CDR1 LNHDA and CDR2 SQIVND come from the germline V gene (reference sequence). Trimming at V came to 4 bases and at J to 5 bases, leaving 9 bases not matched to a gene. The chain's CDR3 is CASSRRQGAEEDTQYF. CDR3 DNA sequence: TGTGCCAGTAGTAGAAGACAGGGGGCAGAAGAAGATACGCAGTATTTT.

About this clone: An end of the junction does not agree with germline; a read error may underlie this. The chain carries TRBV27 and TRBJ2-7, with D perhaps being TRBD1 or TRBD2 (5 bases each). This CDR3 is 16 amino acids long. Germline CDR1 is MNHEY and CDR2 is SMNVEV (reference sequence). In DNA, the CDR3 is TGTGTCAGCAGTTTATTCGTACCGGGGCAGGCCTACGAGCAGTACTTC. Amino acid sequence: CVSSLFVPGQAYEQYF.

The V and J genes are TRBV19 and TRBJ2-5; 7 positions match TRBD1. The CDR3 consists of 15 residues. J lost 4 bases, V lost 5 bases, and 10 bases had no gene match. CDR1 and CDR2 from the germline V gene are LNHDA and SQIVND (reference sequence). The CDR3: CASSSLQGFLETQYF. The CDR3 DNA follows: TGTGCCAGTAGTTCCCTACAGGGGTTTCTAGAGACCCAGTACTTC.

V is TRBV28 and J is TRBJ2-7, with D possibly TRBD1 on 5 matching bases. Germline CDR1 MDHEN, CDR2 SYDVKM. The CDR3 length is 13 residues. Trimming removed 9 bases at V and 3 bases at J, with 15 bases between. The CDR3 DNA reads as TGTGCCAGTAACCTCAGGGCCCGCTACGAGCAGTACTTC. This sequence encodes CASNLRARYEQYF.